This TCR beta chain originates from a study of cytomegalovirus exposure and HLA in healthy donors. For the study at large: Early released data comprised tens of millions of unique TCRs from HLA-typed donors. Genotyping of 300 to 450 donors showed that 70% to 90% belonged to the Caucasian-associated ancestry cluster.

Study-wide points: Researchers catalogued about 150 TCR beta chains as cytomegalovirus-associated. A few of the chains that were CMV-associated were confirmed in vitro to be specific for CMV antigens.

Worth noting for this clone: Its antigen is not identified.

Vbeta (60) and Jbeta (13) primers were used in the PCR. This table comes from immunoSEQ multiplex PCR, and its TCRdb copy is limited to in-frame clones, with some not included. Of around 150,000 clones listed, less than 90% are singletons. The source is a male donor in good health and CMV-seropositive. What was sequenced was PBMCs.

CDR3 sequence reads: CASSVMTGREQYF. The CDR3 DNA sequence: TGTGCCAGCAGCGTAATGACAGGGAGGGAGCAGTACTTC. This rearrangement joins TRBV9 to TRBJ2-7, with D possibly being TRBD1 (7 bases). The CDR3 length is 13 residues. Germline V gene lookup returns CDR1 SGDLS and CDR2 YYNGEE. V was clipped by 1 base and J by 7 bases, with 12 bases between them. Together with reference TRBV9 and TRBJ2-7, the CDR3 gives the full variable domain: DSGVTQTPKHLITATGQRVTLRCSPRSGDLSVYWYQQSLDQGLQFLIQYYNGEERAKGNILERFSAQQFPDLHSELNLSSLELGDSALYFCASSVMTGREQYFGPGTRLTVT.